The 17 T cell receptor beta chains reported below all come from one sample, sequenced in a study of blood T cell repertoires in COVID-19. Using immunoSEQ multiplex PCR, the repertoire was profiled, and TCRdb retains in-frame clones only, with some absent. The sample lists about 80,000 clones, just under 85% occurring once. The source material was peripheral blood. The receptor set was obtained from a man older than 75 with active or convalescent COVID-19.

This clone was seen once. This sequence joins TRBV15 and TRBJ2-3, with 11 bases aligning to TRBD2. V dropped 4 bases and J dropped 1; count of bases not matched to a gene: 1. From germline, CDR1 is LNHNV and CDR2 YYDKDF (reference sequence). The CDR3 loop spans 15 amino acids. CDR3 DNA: TGTGCCACCAGCAAACTAGCGGGGGGCACAGATACGCAGTATTTT. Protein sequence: CATSKLAGGTDTQYF. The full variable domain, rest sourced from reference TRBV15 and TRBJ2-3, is DAMVIQNPRYQVTQFGKPVTLSCSQTLNHNVMYWYQQKSSQAPKLLFHYYDKDFNNEADTPDNFQSRRPNTSFCFLDIRSPGLGDTAMYLCATSKLAGGTDTQYFGPGTRLTVL.

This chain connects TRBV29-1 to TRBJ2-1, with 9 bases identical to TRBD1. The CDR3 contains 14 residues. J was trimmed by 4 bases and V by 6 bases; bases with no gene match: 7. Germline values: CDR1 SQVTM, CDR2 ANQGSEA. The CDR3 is CSVEGQGSYNEQFF. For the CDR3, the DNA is TGCAGCGTCGAGGGACAGGGATCTTACAATGAGCAGTTCTTC.

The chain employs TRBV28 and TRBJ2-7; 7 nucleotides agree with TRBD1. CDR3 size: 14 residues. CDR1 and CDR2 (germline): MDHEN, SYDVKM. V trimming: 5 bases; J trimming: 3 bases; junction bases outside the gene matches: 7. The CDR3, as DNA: TGTGCCAGCAGTACGCCCGGACAGGTCTACGAGCAGTACGTC. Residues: CASSTPGQVYEQYV.

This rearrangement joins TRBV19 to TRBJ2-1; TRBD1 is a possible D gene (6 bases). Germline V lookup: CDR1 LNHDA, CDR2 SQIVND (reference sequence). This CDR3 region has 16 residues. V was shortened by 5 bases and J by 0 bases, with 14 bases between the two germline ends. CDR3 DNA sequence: TGTGCCAGTAGTCCCCTGGGGGCTCTCTCCTACAATGAGCAGTTCTTC. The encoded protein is CASSPLGALSYNEQFF.

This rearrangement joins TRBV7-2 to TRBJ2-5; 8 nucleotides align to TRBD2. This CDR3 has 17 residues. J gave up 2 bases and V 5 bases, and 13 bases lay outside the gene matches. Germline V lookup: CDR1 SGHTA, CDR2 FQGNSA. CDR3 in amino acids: CASSPRGSGTRQETQYF. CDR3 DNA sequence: TGTGCCAGCAGCCCGAGGGGTAGCGGGACCCGACAAGAGACCCAGTACTTC.

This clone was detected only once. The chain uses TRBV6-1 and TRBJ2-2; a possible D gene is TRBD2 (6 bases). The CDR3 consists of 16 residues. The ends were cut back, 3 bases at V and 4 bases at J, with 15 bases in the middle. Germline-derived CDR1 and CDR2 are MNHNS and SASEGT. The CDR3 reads CASSDRLGLVTGELFF. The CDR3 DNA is TGTGCCAGCAGTGACCGATTGGGACTGGTCACCGGGGAGCTGTTTTTT.

The CDR3 loop reads CASSKTGGEGNNEQFF. The DNA of the CDR3 is TGTGCCAGCAGCAAGACAGGGGGCGAAGGCAACAATGAGCAGTTCTTC. V is TRBV11-1 and J is TRBJ2-1; 10 positions match TRBD1. The CDR3 has 16 amino acids. The V gene end was trimmed by 5 bases and the J gene end by 5 bases; junction bases not matched to a gene: 9. The V gene's germline CDR1 is SGHAT and CDR2 FQDESV (reference sequence).

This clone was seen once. DNA of the CDR3: TGCGCCAGCAGCTTGGGAGCACAGTCCAACTATGGCTACACCTTC. It specifies CASSLGAQSNYGYTF. This chain uses TRBV5-1 with TRBJ1-2, with D uncertain. Germline CDR1 and CDR2: SGHRS and YFSETQ. V was clipped by 0 bases and J by 2 bases, with 11 bases between them. The CDR3 is 15 residues long.

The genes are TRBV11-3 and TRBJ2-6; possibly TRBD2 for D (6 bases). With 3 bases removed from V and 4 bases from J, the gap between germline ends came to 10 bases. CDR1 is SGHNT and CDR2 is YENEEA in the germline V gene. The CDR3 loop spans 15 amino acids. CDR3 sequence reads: CASSFRRAGANVLTF. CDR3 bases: TGTGCCAGCAGCTTTCGGAGGGCAGGGGCCAACGTCCTGACTTTC.

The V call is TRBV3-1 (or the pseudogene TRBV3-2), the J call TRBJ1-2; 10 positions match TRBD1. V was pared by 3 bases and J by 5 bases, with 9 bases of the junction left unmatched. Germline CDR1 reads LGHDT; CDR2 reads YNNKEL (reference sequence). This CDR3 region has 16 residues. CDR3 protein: CASSHRDRGPRYGYTF. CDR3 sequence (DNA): TGTGCCAGCAGCCACCGGGACAGGGGACCACGGTATGGCTACACCTTC.

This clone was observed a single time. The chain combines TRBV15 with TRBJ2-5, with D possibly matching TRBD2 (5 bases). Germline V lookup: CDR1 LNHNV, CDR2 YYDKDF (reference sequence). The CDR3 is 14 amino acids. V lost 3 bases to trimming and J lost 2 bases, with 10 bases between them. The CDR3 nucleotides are TGTGCCACCAGCAGTTGGGAGTTTCAAGAGACCCAGTACTTC. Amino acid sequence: CATSSWEFQETQYF.

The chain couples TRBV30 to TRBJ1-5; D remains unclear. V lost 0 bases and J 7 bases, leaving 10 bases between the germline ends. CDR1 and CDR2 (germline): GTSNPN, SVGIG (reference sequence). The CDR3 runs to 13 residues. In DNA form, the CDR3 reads TGTGCCTGGAGTGTGGAGGGAAGGCAGCCCCAGCATTTT. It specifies CAWSVEGRQPQHF. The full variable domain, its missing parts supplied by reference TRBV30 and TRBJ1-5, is SQTIHQWPATLVQPVGSPLSLECTVEGTSNPNLYWYRQAAGRGLQLLFYSVGIGQISSEVPQNLSASRPQDRQFILSSKKLLLSDSGFYLCAWSVEGRQPQHFGDGTRLSIL.

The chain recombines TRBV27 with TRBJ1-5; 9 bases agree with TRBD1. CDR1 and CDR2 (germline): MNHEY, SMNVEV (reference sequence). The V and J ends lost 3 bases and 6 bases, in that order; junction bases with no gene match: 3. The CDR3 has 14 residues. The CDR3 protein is CASSLTGGLQPQHF. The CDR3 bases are TGTGCCAGCAGTTTGACAGGGGGGCTTCAGCCCCAGCATTTT.

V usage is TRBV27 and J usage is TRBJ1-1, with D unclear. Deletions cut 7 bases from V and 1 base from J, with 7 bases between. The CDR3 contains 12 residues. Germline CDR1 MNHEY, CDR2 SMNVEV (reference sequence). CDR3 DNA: TGTGCCAGCAAGACGGGGAACACTGAAGCTTTCTTT. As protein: CASKTGNTEAFF.

CDR3 amino acids: CASIRGRATDTQYF. CDR3 bases: TGTGCCAGCATCAGGGGCAGGGCCACAGATACGCAGTATTTT. The chain employs TRBV2 and TRBJ2-3; TRBD1 is a possible D gene (6 bases). The germline CDR1 and CDR2 sequences are SNHLY and FYNNEI. The CDR3 runs to 14 residues. V was clipped by 7 bases and J by 2 bases, with 13 bases between them.

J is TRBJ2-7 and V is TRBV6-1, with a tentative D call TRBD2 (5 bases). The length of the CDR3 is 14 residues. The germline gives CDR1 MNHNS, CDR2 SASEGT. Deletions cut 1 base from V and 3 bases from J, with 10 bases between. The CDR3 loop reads CASSEGPGNYEQYV. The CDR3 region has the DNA TGTGCCAGCAGTGAAGGCCCCGGGAACTACGAGCAGTACGTC.

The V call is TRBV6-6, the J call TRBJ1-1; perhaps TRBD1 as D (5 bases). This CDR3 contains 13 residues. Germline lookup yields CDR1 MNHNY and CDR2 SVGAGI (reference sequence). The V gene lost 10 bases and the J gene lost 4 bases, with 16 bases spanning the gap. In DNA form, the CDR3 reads TGTGCCACAGGCTGGGGGGGAGGCACTGAAGCTTTCTTT. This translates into CATGWGGGTEAFF.